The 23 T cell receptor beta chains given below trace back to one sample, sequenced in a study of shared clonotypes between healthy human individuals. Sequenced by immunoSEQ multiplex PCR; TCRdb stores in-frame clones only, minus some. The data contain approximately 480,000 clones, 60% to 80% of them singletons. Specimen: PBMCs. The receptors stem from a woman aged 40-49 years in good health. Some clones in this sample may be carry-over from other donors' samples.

CDR3 amino acids: CASSFNSETQYF. The CDR3 bases are TGTGCCAGCAGCTTCAACTCAGAGACCCAGTACTTC. This chain links TRBV7-8 with TRBJ2-5; D not resolved. Germline CDR1 is SGHVS and CDR2 is FQNEAQ. The CDR3 has 12 amino acids. Between the trimmed V and J ends, which lost 3 bases and 4 bases, there was a span of 6 bases.

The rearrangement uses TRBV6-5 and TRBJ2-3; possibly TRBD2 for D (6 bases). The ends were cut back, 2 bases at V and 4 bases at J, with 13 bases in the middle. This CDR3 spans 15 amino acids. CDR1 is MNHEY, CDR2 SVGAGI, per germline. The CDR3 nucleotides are TGTGCCAGCAGTTACGGGGCGGGAAGGGCAGATACGCAGTATTTT. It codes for CASSYGAGRADTQYF.

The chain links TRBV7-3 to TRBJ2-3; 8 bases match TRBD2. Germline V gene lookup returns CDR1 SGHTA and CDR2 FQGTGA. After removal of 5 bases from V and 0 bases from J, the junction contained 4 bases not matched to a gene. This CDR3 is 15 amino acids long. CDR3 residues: CASSIIAGSTDTQYF. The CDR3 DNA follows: TGTGCCAGCAGCATCATAGCGGGAAGCACAGATACGCAGTATTTT.

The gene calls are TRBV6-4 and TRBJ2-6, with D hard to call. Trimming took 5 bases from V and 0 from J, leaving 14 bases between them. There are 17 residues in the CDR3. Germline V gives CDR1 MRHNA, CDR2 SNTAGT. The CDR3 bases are TGTGCCAGCAGTAGTCACAGCCACGACTCTGGGGCCAACGTCCTGACTTTC. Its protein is CASSSHSHDSGANVLTF.

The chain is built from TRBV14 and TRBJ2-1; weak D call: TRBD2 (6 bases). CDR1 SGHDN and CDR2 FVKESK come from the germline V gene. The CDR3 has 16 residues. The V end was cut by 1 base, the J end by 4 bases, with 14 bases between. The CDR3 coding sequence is TGTGCCAGCAGCCAAGGTGGCAGCGGGCCTTACAATGAGCAGTTCTTC. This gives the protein CASSQGGSGPYNEQFF. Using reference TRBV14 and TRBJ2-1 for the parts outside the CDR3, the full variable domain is EAGVTQFPSHSVIEKGQTVTLRCDPISGHDNLYWYRRVMGKEIKFLLHFVKESKQDESGMPNNRFLAERTGGTYSTLKVQPAELEDSGVYFCASSQGGSGPYNEQFFGPGTRLTVL.

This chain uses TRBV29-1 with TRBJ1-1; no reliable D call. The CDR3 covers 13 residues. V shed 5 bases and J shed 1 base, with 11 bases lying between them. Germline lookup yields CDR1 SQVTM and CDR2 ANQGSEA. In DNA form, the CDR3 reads TGCAGCGTTACCCTCGGAGGGAACACTGAAGCTTTCTTT. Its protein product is CSVTLGGNTEAFF.

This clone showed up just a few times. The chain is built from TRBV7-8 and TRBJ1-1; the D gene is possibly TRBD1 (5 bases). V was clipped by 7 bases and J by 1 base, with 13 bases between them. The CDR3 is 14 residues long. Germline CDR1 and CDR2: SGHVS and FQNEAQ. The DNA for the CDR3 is TGTGCCAGCACCCACGACAGACAGAACACTGAAGCTTTCTTT. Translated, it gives CASTHDRQNTEAFF.

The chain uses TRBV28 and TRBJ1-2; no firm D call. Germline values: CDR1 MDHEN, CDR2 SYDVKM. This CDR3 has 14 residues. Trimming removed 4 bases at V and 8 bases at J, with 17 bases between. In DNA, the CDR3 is TGTGCCAGCAGTTCAAGGACCGCTGAGACGGGCTACACCTTC. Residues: CASSSRTAETGYTF.

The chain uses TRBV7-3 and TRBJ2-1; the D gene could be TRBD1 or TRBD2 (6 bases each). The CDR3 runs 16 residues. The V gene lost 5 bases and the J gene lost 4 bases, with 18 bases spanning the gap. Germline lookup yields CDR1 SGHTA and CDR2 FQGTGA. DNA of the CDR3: TGTGCCAGCAGCCAGGAGGGGACAACTCTTTACAATGAGCAGTTCTTC. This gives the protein CASSQEGTTLYNEQFF. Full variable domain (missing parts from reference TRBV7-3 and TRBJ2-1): GAGVSQTPSNKVTEKGKYVELRCDPISGHTALYWYRQSLGQGPEFLIYFQGTGAADDSGLPNDRFFAVRPEGSVSTLKIQRTERGDSAVYLCASSQEGTTLYNEQFFGPGTRLTVL.

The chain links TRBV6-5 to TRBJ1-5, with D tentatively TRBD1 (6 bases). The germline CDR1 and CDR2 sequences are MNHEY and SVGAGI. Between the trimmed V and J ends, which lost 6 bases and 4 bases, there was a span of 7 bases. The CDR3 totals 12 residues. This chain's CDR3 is CASSDRNQPQHF. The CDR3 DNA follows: TGTGCCAGCAGCGACAGGAATCAGCCCCAGCATTTT.

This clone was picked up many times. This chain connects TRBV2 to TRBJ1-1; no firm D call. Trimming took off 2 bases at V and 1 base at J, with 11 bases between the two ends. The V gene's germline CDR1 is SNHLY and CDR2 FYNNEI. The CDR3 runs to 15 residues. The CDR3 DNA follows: TGTGCCAGCAGTGAAAGCATTCGGGGGAACACTGAAGCTTTCTTT. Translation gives CASSESIRGNTEAFF.

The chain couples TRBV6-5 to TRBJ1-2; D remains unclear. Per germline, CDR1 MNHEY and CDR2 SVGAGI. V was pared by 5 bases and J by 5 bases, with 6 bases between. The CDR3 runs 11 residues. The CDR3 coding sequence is TGTGCCAGCAGTACGAGTTATGGCTACACCTTC. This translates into CASSTSYGYTF.

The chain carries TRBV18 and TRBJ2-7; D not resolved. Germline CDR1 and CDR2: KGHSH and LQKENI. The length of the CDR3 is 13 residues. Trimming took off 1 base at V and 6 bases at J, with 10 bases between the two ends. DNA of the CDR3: TGTGCCAGCTCACCACGTTTTCAAGGCGAGCAGTACTTC. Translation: CASSPRFQGEQYF.

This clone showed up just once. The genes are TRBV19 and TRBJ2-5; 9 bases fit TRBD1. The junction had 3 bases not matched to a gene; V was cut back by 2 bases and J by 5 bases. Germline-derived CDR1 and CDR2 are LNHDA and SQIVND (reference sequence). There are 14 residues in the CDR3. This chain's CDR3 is CASSIKGTGETQYF. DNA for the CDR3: TGTGCCAGTAGTATAAAGGGGACAGGGGAGACCCAGTACTTC. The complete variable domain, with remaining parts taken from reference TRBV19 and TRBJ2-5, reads DGGITQSPKYLFRKEGQNVTLSCEQNLNHDAMYWYRQDPGQGLRLIYYSQIVNDFQKGDIAEGYSVSREKKESFPLTVTSAQKNPTAFYLCASSIKGTGETQYFGPGTRLLVL.

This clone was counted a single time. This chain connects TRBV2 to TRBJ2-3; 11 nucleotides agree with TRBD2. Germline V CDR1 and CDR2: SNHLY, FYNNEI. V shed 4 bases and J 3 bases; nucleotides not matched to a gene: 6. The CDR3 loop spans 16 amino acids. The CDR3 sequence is CASSAAVAGGTDTQYF. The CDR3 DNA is TGTGCCAGCAGTGCGGCAGTAGCGGGAGGGACAGATACGCAGTATTTT. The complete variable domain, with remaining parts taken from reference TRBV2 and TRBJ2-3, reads EPEVTQTPSHQVTQMGQEVILRCVPISNHLYFYWYRQILGQKVEFLVSFYNNEISEKSEIFDDQFSVERPDGSNFTLKIRSTKLEDSAMYFCASSAAVAGGTDTQYFGPGTRLTVL.

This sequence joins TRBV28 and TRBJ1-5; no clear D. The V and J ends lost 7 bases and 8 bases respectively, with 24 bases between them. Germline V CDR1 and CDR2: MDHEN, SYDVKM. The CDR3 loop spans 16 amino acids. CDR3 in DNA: TGTGCCAGCAACCAGCGGGTAGGCTTGACCTGGGAGCCCCAGCATTTT. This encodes CASNQRVGLTWEPQHF. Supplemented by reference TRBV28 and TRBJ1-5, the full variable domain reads DVKVTQSSRYLVKRTGEKVFLECVQDMDHENMFWYRQDPGLGLRLIYFSYDVKMKEKGDIPEGYSVSREKKERFSLILESASTNQTSMYLCASNQRVGLTWEPQHFGDGTRLSIL.

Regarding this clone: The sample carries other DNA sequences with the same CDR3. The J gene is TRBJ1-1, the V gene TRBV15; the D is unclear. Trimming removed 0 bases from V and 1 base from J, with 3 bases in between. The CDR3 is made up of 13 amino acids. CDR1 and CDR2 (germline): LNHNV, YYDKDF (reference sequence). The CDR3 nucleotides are TGTGCCACCAGCAGAGATCCGAACACTGAAGCTTTCTTT. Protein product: CATSRDPNTEAFF. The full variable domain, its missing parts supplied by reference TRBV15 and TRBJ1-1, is DAMVIQNPRYQVTQFGKPVTLSCSQTLNHNVMYWYQQKSSQAPKLLFHYYDKDFNNEADTPDNFQSRRPNTSFCFLDIRSPGLGDTAMYLCATSRDPNTEAFFGQGTRLTVV.

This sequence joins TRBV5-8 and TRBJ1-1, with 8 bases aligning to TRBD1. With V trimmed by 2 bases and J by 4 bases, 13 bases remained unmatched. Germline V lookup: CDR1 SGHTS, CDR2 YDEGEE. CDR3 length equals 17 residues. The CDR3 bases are TGTGCCAGCAGCTTTTTTCAGGGGGCGCGGAGGAGCACTGAAGCTTTCTTT. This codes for CASSFFQGARRSTEAFF.

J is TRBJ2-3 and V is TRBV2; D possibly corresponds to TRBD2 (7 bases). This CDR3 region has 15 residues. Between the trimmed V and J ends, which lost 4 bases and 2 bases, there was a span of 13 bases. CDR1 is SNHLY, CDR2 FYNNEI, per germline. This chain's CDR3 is CASSGRGGVTDTQYF. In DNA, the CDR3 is TGTGCCAGCAGTGGGAGGGGGGGAGTCACAGATACGCAGTATTTT. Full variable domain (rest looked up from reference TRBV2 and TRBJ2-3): EPEVTQTPSHQVTQMGQEVILRCVPISNHLYFYWYRQILGQKVEFLVSFYNNEISEKSEIFDDQFSVERPDGSNFTLKIRSTKLEDSAMYFCASSGRGGVTDTQYFGPGTRLTVL.

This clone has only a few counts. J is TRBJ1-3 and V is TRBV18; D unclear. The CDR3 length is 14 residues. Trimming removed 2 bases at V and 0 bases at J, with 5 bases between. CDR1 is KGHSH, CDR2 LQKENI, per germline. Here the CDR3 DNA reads TGTGCCAGCTCACCAGCCAACTCTGGAAACACCATATATTTT. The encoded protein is CASSPANSGNTIYF. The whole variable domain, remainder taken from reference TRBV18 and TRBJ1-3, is NAGVMQNPRHLVRRRGQEARLRCSPMKGHSHVYWYRQLPEEGLKFMVYLQKENIIDESGMPKERFSAEFPKEGPSILRIQQVVRGDSAAYFCASSPANSGNTIYFGEGSWLTVV.

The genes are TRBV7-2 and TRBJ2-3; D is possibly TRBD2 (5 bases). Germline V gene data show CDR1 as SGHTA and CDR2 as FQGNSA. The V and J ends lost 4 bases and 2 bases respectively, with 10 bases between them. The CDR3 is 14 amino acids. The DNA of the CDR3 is TGTGCCAGCAGCTCTAGCATAGTCACAGATACGCAGTATTTT. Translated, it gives CASSSSIVTDTQYF.

The CDR3 spells CASSIETLNTEAFF. CDR3 sequence (DNA): TGTGCCAGTAGTATCGAAACCTTGAACACTGAAGCTTTCTTT. The rearrangement links TRBV19 to TRBJ1-1; D gene unclear. CDR1 is LNHDA and CDR2 is SQIVND in the germline V gene (reference sequence). This CDR3 is 14 amino acids long. V shed 3 bases and J shed 0 bases, with 8 bases lying between them.

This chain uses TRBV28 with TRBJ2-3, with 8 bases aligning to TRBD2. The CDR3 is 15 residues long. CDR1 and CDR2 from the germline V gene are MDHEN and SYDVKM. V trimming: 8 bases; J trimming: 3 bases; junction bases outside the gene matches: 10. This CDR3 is CASGGAGGMTDTQYF. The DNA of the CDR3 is TGTGCCAGCGGGGGTGCGGGAGGTATGACAGATACGCAGTATTTT.